This T cell receptor beta chain was sequenced for a study of T-cell memory formation after mild COVID-19. Germline CDR1 is SEHNR and CDR2 is FQNEAQ (reference sequence). V gave up 5 bases and J gave up 9 bases; unmatched junction bases: 9. The length of the CDR3 is 13 residues. TCRdb independently ran MiXCR on the 5' RACE reads; one entry per CDR3 protein. The sample carries about 410,000 distinct CDR3 sequences, less than 25% recorded once. The chain employs TRBV7-9 and TRBJ2-7, with 8 bases lining up with TRBD1. The specimen sequenced was PBMCs or a T cell subset sorted from them (not recorded which). This TCR was recovered from an adult woman who had mild COVID-19 (a few samples of this study predate the infection). Cell type and time point are not known. For the CDR3, the DNA is TGTGCCAGCAGCATGAACCAGGGGACAGGGCAGTACTTC. Amino acid sequence: CASSMNQGTGQYF.